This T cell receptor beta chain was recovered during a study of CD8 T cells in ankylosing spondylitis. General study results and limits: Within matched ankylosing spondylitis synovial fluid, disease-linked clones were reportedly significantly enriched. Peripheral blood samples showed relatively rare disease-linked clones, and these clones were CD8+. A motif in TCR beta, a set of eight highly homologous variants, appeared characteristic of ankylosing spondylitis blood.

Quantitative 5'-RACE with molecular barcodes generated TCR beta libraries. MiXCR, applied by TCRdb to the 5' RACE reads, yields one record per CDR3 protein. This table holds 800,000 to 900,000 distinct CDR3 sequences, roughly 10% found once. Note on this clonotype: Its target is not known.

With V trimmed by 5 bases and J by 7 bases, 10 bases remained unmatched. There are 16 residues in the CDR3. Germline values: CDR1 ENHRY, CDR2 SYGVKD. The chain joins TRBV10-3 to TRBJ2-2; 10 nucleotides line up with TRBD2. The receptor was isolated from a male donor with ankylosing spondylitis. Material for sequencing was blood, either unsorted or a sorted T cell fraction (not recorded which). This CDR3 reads CAISQRTSGEGGELFF. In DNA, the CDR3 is TGTGCCATCAGTCAGAGGACTAGCGGCGAGGGCGGGGAGCTGTTTTTT.